This T cell receptor (beta chain) was obtained from a study of beta chain features in type 1 diabetes. Study-wide context: The samples had 85 million to 130 million sorted cells examined in all.

Expressed TCRB transcripts were sequenced after all isolated RNA was converted to cDNA. TCRdb's table, derived via immunoSEQ multiplex PCR, lists solely in-frame clones and lacks some. The sample contains 220,000 or so clones, more than 65% of which appear only once. Overall study results and limits: High TCR expression in some cells could lead to their over-representation in cDNA sequencing. Shorter TCRB CDR3s, moderately but significantly so, marked every one of the four CD4+ subsets in Type 1 diabetes patients.

Comment on this clone: Its antigen is still unknown. Other DNA sequences from this sample encode an identical CDR3 as well.

The V gene's germline CDR1 is DFQATT and CDR2 SNEGSKA (reference sequence). V was clipped by 3 bases and J by 2 bases, with 4 bases between them. The CDR3 spans 11 residues. The receptor was isolated from a young man in good health. The rearrangement links TRBV20-1 to TRBJ2-5; D unresolved. Sample: naive CD4+ T cells from blood. The CDR3 DNA follows: TGCAGTGCTAGCAGGCAAGAGACCCAGTACTTC. The encoded protein is CSASRQETQYF.